This T cell receptor (beta chain) was captured in a study of fetal regulatory T cell absence and autoimmunity. Data came from immunoSEQ multiplex PCR; TCRdb stores just in-frame clones and leaves some out. Here the sample spans about 46,000 clones, about 80% being singletons. Germline-derived CDR1 and CDR2 are GTSNPN and SVGIG (reference sequence). The CDR3 length is 14 residues. Trimming took 1 base from V and 4 from J; bases not matched to a gene: 2. The chain joins TRBV30 to TRBJ2-7; 12 bases are a match to TRBD2. The sequence was obtained from a newborn boy with IPEX syndrome. The sample comprised cord blood. CDR3 residues: CAWSAGTSGYEQYF. CDR3 coding DNA: TGTGCCTGGAGTGCCGGGACTAGCGGGTACGAGCAGTACTTC.